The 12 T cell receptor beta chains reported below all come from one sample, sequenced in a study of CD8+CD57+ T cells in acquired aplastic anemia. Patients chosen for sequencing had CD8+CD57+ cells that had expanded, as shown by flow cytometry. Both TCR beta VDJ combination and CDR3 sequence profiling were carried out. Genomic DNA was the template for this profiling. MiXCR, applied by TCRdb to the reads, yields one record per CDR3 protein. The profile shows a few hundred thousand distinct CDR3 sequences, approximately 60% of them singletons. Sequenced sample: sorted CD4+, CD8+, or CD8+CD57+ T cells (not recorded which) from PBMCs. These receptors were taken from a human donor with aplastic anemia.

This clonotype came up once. The CDR3 sequence is CSVPNRSYEQYF. The DNA for the CDR3 is TGCAGCGTTCCGAACAGAAGCTACGAGCAGTACTTC. This chain uses TRBV29-1 with TRBJ2-7; D unclear. The CDR3 runs 12 residues. V lost 5 bases, J lost 3 bases, and 11 bases lay in between. The germline gives CDR1 SQVTM, CDR2 ANQGSEA.

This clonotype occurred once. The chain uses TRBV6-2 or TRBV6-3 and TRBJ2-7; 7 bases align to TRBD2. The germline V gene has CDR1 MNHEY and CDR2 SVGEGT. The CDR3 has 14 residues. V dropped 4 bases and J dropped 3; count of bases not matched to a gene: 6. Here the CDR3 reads CASSFRLAGYEQYF. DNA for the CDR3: TGTGCCAGCAGTTTCCGTTTAGCGGGCTACGAGCAGTACTTC.

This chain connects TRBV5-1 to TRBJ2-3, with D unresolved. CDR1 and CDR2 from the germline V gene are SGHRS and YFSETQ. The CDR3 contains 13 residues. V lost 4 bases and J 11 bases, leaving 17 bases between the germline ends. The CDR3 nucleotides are TGCGCCAGCAGCACCGATTCATCAGGTATGCAGTATTTT. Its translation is CASSTDSSGMQYF. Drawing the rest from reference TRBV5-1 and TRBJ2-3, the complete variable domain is KAGVTQTPRYLIKTRGQQVTLSCSPISGHRSVSWYQQTPGQGLQFLFEYFSETQRNKGNFPGRFSGRQFSNSRSEMNVSTLELGDSALYLCASSTDSSGMQYFGPGTRLTVL.

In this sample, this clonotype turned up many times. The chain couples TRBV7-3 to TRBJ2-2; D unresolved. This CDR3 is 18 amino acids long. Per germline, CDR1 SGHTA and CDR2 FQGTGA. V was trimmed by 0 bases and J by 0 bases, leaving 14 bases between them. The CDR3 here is CASSLTFGGAANTGELFF. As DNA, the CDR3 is TGTGCCAGCAGCTTAACGTTCGGCGGAGCCGCGAACACCGGGGAGCTGTTTTTT.

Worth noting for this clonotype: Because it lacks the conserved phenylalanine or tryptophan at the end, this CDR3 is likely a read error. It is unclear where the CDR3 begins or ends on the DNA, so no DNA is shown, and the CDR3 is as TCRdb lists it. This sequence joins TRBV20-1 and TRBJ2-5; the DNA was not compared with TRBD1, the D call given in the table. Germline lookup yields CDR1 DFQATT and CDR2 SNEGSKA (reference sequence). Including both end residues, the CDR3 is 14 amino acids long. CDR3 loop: CSAGGQTVKETQCL.

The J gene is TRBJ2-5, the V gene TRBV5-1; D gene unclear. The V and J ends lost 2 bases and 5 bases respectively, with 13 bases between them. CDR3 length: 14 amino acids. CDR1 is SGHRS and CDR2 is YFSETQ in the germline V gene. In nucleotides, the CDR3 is TGCGCCAGCAGCTTCTCTCCGACACGGGAGACCCAGTACTTC. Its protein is CASSFSPTRETQYF.

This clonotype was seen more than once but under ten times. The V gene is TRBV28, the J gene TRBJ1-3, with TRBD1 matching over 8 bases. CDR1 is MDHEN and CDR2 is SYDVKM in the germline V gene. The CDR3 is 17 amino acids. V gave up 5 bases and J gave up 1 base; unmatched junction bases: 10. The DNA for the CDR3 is TGTGCCAGCAGTACCCGGGGGACAGGCCCTTCTGGAAACACCATATATTTT. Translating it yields CASSTRGTGPSGNTIYF.

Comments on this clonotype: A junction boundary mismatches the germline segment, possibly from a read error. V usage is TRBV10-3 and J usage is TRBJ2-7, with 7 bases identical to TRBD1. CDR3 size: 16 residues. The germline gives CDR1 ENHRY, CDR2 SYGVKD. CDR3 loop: CASSDYYRQGRYEQYF. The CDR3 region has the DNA TGTGCCAGCAGTGATTACTACCGACAGGGACGGTACGAGCAGTACTTC.

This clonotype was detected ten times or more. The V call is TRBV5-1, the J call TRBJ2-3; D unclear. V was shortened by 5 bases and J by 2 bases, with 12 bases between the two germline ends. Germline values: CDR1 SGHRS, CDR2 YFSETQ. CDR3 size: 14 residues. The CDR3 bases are TGCGCCAGCAGTGGTGGCGGATACACAGATACGCAGTATTTT. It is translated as CASSGGGYTDTQYF.

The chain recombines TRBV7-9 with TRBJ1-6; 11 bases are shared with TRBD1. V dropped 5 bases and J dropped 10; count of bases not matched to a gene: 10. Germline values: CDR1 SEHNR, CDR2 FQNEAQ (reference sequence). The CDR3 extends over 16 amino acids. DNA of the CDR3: TGTGCCAGCAGCCTACCCGGGGGACAGGGGGGATCACCCCTCCACTTT. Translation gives CASSLPGGQGGSPLHF.

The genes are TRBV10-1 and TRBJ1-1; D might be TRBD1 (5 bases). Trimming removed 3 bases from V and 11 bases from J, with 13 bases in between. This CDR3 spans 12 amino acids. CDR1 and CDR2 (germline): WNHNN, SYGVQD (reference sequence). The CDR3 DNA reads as TGCGCCAGCAGTGATAAGGGCAGGGCGGCTTTCTTT. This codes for CASSDKGRAAFF.

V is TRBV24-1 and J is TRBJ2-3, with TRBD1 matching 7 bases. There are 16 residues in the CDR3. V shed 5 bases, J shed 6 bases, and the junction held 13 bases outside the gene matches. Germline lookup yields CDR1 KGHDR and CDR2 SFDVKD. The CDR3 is CATSALRGPEEDTQYF. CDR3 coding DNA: TGTGCCACCAGTGCACTAAGGGGGCCTGAAGAGGATACGCAGTATTTT.